This T cell receptor beta chain appears in the sequencing data of a study of shared clonotypes between healthy human individuals. Whole-study findings and limits: Generation probabilities were higher for clonotypes shared across all four sorted-subset donors than for unshared ones.

In replicate PCRs of sorted subsets, approximately 210 ng DNA, approximately 28,000 T cell genomes, was used. Profiling relied on immunoSEQ multiplex PCR, and the TCRdb table lists in-frame clones only, not all of them. The table shows approximately 1.9 million clones, with just over 90% occurring only once. Comment on this clone: The antigen is unknown.

Naive CD8 cells were CD45RO-negative, positively selected for CCR7, excluding terminally differentiated effector memory CD45RA+ cells. This CDR3 spans 18 amino acids. Per the germline V gene, CDR1 is LNHDA and CDR2 is SQIVND (reference sequence). V shed 6 bases and J 2 bases; nucleotides not matched to a gene: 12. The chain couples TRBV19 to TRBJ2-6; TRBD1 aligns across 8 bases. This TCR was sampled from a man between 18 and 29 years old in good health. Some clones in this sample may be carry-over from other donors' samples. The source material was naive CD8+ T cells from PBMCs. In DNA form, the CDR3 reads TGTGCCAGTAGACGCAAGGACAGGGTAGAAACTGGGGCCAACGTCCTGACTTTC. Its translation: CASRRKDRVETGANVLTF.